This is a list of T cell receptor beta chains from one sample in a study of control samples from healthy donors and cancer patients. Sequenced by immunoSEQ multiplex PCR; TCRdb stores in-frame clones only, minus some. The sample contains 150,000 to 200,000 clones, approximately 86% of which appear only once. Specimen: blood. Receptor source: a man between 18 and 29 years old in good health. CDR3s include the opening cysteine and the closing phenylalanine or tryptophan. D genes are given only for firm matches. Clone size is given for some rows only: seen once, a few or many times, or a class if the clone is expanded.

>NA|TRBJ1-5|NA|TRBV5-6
CASSLGPRGLDQPQHF
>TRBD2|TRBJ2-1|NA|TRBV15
CATSRVGTSGYNEQFF
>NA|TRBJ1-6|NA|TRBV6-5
CASSSEATRGSPLHF
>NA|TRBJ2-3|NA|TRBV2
CASSWGEDTQYF
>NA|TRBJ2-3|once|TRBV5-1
CASSLAGQSSTDTQYF
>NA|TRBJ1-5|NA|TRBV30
CAWSVQAGSNQPQHF
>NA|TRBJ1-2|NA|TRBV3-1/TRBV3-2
CASSQVGRPLGTGYTF
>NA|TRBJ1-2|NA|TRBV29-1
CSVTRDHYGYTF
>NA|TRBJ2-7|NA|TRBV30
CAWSRDVLVLKGYEQYF
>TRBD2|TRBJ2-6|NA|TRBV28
CASRGGAGANVLTF
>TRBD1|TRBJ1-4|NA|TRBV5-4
CASRPGGQGDEKLFF
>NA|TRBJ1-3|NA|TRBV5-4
CASSPDSSGNTIYF
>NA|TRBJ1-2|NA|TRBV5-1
CASSLAHPRNYGYTF
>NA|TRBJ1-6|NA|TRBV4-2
CASSQDSGRDPNSPLHF
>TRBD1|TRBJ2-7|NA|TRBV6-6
CASRNRGGRDEQYF
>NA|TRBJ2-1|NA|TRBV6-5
CASSYATLSSYNEQFF
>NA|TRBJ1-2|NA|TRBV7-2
CASSSMGGYTF
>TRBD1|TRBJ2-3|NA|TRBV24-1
CATSGQGATDTQYF
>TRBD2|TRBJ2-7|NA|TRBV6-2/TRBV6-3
CASSSFRTSAYEQYF
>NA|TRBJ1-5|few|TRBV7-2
CASSSFGGSNQPQHF
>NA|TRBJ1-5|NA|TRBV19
CASRGFQAGVGNQPQHF
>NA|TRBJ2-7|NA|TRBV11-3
CASSKRGAYEQYF
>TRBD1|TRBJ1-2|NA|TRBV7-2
CASSLDKQGAGGYTF
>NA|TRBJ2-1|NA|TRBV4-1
CASSQDLPLAEQFF
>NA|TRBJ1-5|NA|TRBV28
CASSFGGSNQPQHF
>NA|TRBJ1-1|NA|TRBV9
CAPSPPGGGYTEAFF
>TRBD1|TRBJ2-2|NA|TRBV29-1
CSVRQGTGELFF
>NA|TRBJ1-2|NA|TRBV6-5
CASMGTQGLDYGYTF
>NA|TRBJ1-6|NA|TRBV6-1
CASSEVSSYNSPLHF
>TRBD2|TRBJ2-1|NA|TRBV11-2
CASSSVAGVGEQFF
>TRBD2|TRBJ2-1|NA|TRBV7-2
CASSLSSGGVYNEQFF
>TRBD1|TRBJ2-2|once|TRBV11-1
CASSPRTGRLFF
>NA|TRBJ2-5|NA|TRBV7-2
CASSLTWETQYF
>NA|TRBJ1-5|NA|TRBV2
CASSAKDTYNQPQHF
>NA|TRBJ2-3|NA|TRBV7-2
CASSFRARGDTQYF
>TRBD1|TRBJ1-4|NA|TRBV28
CASSLRQGANEKLFF